This T cell receptor beta chain was captured in a study of T cells in Graves' hyperthyroidism and ophthalmopathy. Template material for amplifying TCR beta CDR3 regions consisted of RNA transcripts. With the HTBI primer set, the TCR CDR3 went through a first round of RT-PCR. TCRdb re-called the multiplex PCR reads through MiXCR, storing one row per CDR3 protein. The table includes hundreds of thousands of distinct CDR3 sequences, under 20% detected once. Study conclusions and caveats: A 13 V-J model separated ophthalmopathy from stable hyperthyroidism.

This clonotype was seen many times. Antigen specificity is unknown. This CDR3 comprises 14 residues. V gave up 3 bases and J gave up 1 base, with 7 bases separating them. Not enrolled were patients with uncontrolled infection, other autoimmune disease, pregnancy or lactation. The sample was blood. The rearrangement uses TRBV12-3 or TRBV12-4 and TRBJ1-5; D is ambiguous. This TCR derives from a woman under 40 with Graves' hyperthyroidism. The chain's CDR3 is CASSFPGSNQPQHF. CDR3 bases: TGTGCCAGCAGTTTTCCCGGGAGCAATCAGCCCCAGCATTTT.